Each of the 12 T cell receptor beta chains below was sequenced from the same sample in a study of blood T cell repertoires in COVID-19. Sequenced by immunoSEQ multiplex PCR; TCRdb stores in-frame clones only, minus some. Of fewer than 300,000 clones listed, approximately 82% are singletons. The sequenced sample consisted of PBMCs or T cells enriched from blood (not recorded which). The receptors shown here come from a man between 35 and 55 years old who had been exposed to COVID-19.

The V gene is TRBV24-1, the J gene TRBJ1-2, with D possibly being TRBD1 (6 bases). There are 14 residues in the CDR3. The V end lost 4 bases, the J end lost 4 bases, and 12 bases lay between the germline ends. CDR1 is KGHDR, CDR2 SFDVKD, per germline. The CDR3: CATSDNRVRYGYTF. The CDR3 DNA reads TGTGCCACCAGTGACAACAGGGTTCGCTATGGCTACACCTTC.

This clone was counted once. The CDR3 DNA is TGTGCTAGTGGTTTGCGAGATGAGCAGTTCTTC. Translation: CASGLRDEQFF. The rearrangement links TRBV12-5 to TRBJ2-1; D remains unclear. V was trimmed by 2 bases and J by 8 bases, leaving 4 bases between them. This CDR3 has 11 residues. CDR1 LGHNT and CDR2 FRNRAP come from the germline V gene.

The chain employs TRBV5-1 and TRBJ1-1; TRBD1 is a possible D gene (6 bases). Trimming cost V 4 bases and J 0 bases, with 10 bases left between them. The CDR3 has 14 residues. CDR1 and CDR2 from the germline V gene are SGHRS and YFSETQ. CDR3 region: CASSGGQLNTEAFF. CDR3 coding DNA: TGCGCCAGCAGCGGGGGACAACTGAACACTGAAGCTTTCTTT.

This clone was detected once. The chain recombines TRBV5-4 with TRBJ2-7; tentative D call: TRBD1 (5 bases). The V end lost 4 bases, the J end lost 6 bases, and 11 bases lay between the germline ends. The CDR3 spans 12 residues. Germline V gene data show CDR1 as SGHNT and CDR2 as YYREEE (reference sequence). The CDR3 is CASSALGVEQYF. The CDR3 bases are TGTGCCAGCAGCGCGTTAGGGGTCGAGCAGTACTTC.

Note on this clone: One end of the junction does not line up with germline, which may come from a read error. The rearrangement uses TRBV27 and TRBJ2-5; D perhaps matches TRBD1 (5 bases). Germline CDR1 is MNHEY and CDR2 is SMNVEV (reference sequence). This CDR3 has 13 amino acids. The CDR3 DNA is TGTACCAGCATGGGGCCGGGTGGGGAGACCCAGTACTTC. As protein: CTSMGPGGETQYF.

The V gene is TRBV29-1, the J gene TRBJ1-4, with D possibly TRBD1 on 5 matching bases. The CDR3 loop spans 12 amino acids. Between the trimmed V and J ends, which lost 7 bases and 8 bases, there was a span of 14 bases. CDR1 is SQVTM, CDR2 ANQGSEA, per germline. CDR3: CSAGQGREKLFF. The CDR3 DNA reads TGCAGCGCCGGGCAGGGAAGGGAAAAACTGTTTTTT.

The chain has TRBV9 and TRBJ2-3; the match to TRBD2 covers 7 bases. The V gene's germline CDR1 is SGDLS and CDR2 YYNGEE. Losses at the gene ends were 4 bases for V and 3 bases for J; bases not matched to a gene: 5. The CDR3 consists of 14 residues. For the CDR3, the DNA is TGTGCCAGCAGCCTAGAAGCGGGAACAGATACGCAGTATTTT. It specifies CASSLEAGTDTQYF. The full variable domain, rest sourced from reference TRBV9 and TRBJ2-3, is DSGVTQTPKHLITATGQRVTLRCSPRSGDLSVYWYQQSLDQGLQFLIQYYNGEERAKGNILERFSAQQFPDLHSELNLSSLELGDSALYFCASSLEAGTDTQYFGPGTRLTVL.

The gene calls are TRBV30 and TRBJ1-5; D is unresolved. The length of the CDR3 is 14 residues. Trimming stripped 4 bases from V and 0 bases from J, with 10 bases between. CDR1 is GTSNPN, CDR2 SVGIG, per germline (reference sequence). The CDR3 nucleotides read TGTGCCTGGACAACAGCCTTTAGCAATCAGCCCCAGCATTTT. This translates into CAWTTAFSNQPQHF.

J is TRBJ2-7 and V is TRBV11-3; D possibly corresponds to TRBD1 (5 bases). V lost 7 bases, J lost 4 bases, and 14 bases lay in between. The CDR3 spans 13 residues. Germline V gives CDR1 SGHNT, CDR2 YENEEA. DNA for the CDR3: TGTGCCAGCACCCCCAACCAGGGATACGAGCAGTACTTC. Translating it yields CASTPNQGYEQYF. Supplemented by reference TRBV11-3 and TRBJ2-7, the full variable domain reads EAGVVQSPRYKIIEKKQPVAFWCNPISGHNTLYWYLQNLGQGPELLIRYENEEAVDDSQLPKDRFSAERLKGVDSTLKIQPAELGDSAVYLCASTPNQGYEQYFGPGTRLTVT.

There are a few counts of this clone. The chain links TRBV5-4 to TRBJ2-5; D is perhaps TRBD2 (7 bases). The germline V gene has CDR1 SGHNT and CDR2 YYREEE (reference sequence). V was shortened by 4 bases and J by 5 bases, with 21 bases between the two germline ends. The CDR3 spans 16 residues. As DNA, the CDR3 is TGTGCCAGCAGCGTGGGTTCGGGGGGCAATGGGGAGACCCAGTACTTC. Amino acids: CASSVGSGGNGETQYF.

The rearrangement uses TRBV5-1 and TRBJ2-1; TRBD1 is a possible D gene (7 bases). V shed 1 base and J shed 6 bases, with 14 bases lying between them. Germline CDR1 reads SGHRS; CDR2 reads YFSETQ. The CDR3 has 15 amino acids. As DNA, the CDR3 is TGCGCCAGCAGCTTGCAGGGGGTGGGACTCAATGAGCAGTTCTTC. Amino acid sequence: CASSLQGVGLNEQFF.

This chain links TRBV19 with TRBJ2-7; no clear D gene. Germline V gene lookup returns CDR1 LNHDA and CDR2 SQIVND (reference sequence). The CDR3 loop spans 14 amino acids. V was trimmed by 5 bases and J by 0 bases, leaving 11 bases between them. CDR3 residues: CASSQDLSSYEQYF. CDR3 in DNA: TGTGCCAGTAGTCAGGATCTAAGCTCCTACGAGCAGTACTTC.